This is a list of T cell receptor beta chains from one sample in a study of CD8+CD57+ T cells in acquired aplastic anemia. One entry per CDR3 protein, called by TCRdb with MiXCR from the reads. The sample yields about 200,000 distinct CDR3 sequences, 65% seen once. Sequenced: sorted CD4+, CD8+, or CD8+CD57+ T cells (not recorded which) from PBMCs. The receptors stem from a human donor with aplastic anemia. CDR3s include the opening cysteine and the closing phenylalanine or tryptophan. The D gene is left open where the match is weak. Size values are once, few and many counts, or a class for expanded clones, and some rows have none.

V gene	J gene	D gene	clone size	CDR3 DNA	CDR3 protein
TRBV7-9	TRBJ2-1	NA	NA	TGTGCCAGCAGCCCGACAGAGAGGGAGCAGTTCTTC	CASSPTEREQFF
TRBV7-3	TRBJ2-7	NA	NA	TGTGCCAGCAGCTTTACACCTGAAAAGCAGTACTTC	CASSFTPEKQYF
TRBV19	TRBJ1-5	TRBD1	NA	TGTGCCAGTAGTTTAACAGGGGAACAGCCCCAGCATTTT	CASSLTGEQPQHF
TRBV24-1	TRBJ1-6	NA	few	TGTGCCACCAGTGATTTTCGGGGGACCCTCCACTTT	CATSDFRGTLHF
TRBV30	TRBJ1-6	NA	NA	TGTGCCTGCTCAGGGTCGTCCTATAATTCACCCCTCCACTTT	CACSGSSYNSPLHF
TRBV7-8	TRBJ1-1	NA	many	TGTGCCAGCAGCACACGGGACACCCATGAAGCTTTCTTT	CASSTRDTHEAFF
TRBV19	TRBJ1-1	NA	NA	TGTGCCAGTAGCCCCGGCCCCATCACTGAAGCTTTCTTT	CASSPGPITEAFF
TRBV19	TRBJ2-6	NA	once	TGTGCCAGTAGTCCGAACCCTGCTGGGGCCAACGTCCTGACTTTC	CASSPNPAGANVLTF
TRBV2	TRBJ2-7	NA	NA	TGTGCCAGCAGTGAAGCGGACGTCTACGAGCAGTACTTC	CASSEADVYEQYF
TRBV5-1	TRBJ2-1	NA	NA	TGCGCCAGCAGCTTTGAGGCAGGGAGGAGCTCCTACAATGAGCAGTTCTTC	CASSFEAGRSSYNEQFF
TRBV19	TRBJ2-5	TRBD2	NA	TGTGCCAGTAGTATAGGAGCTAGCGGAGAGACCCAGTACTTC	CASSIGASGETQYF
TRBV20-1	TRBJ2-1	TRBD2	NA	TGCAGTGCTCTCTATCCCGGGACTAGCTCCTACAATGAGCAGTTCTTC	CSALYPGTSSYNEQFF
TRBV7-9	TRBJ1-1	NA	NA	TGTGCCAGCAGCTTAGGAGGAGCGAACACTGAAGCTTTCTTT	CASSLGGANTEAFF
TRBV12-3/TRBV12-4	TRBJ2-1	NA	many	TGTGCCAGCAGTTTAGCGCCAAGTCCGAGCTCCTACAATGAGCAGTTCTTC	CASSLAPSPSSYNEQFF
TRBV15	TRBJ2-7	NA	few	TGTGCCACCAGCAGAGACCTCTACGAGCAGTACTTC	CATSRDLYEQYF
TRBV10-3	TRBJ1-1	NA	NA	TGTGCCATCAGTAAGGAGGTAACAGTTCGCACTGAAGCTTTCTTT	CAISKEVTVRTEAFF
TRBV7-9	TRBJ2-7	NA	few	TGTGCCAGCAGCTTTAGCGGTCTAACCTACGAGCAGTACTTC	CASSFSGLTYEQYF
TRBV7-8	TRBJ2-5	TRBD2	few	TGTGCCAGCAGCTTGGGAGGGTTTGGAGAGACCCAGTACTTC	CASSLGGFGETQYF
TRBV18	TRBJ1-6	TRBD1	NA	TGTGCCAGCTCACCACCGACGGGACAGGGGCGTTCACCCCTCCACTTT	CASSPPTGQGRSPLHF
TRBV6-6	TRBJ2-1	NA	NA	TGTGCCAGCGCCAATTCGGTTCAGCAGTTCTTC	CASANSVQQFF
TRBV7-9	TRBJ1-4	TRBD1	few	TGTGCCAGCAGCTGGGACAGGAAGGACGAAAAACTGTTTTTT	CASSWDRKDEKLFF
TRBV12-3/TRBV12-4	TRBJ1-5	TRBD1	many	TGTGCCAGCAGCTGGGGACAGGGCTATCAGCCCCAGCATTTT	CASSWGQGYQPQHF
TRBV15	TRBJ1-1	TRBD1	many	TGTGCCACCAGCATCATCGACAGGGGCCCAGCGACGACTGAAGCTTTCTTT	CATSIIDRGPATTEAFF
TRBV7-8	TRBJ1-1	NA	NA	TGTGCCAGCAGCTTAGCCCCTAACAGGGTGGCGACTGAAGCTCTCTTT	CASSLAPNRVATEALF
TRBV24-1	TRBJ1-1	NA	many	TGTGCCACCACAGTTCGGGGGCGACTTTTCACTGAAGCTTTCTTT	CATTVRGRLFTEAFF
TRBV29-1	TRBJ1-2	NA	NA	TGCAGCGCCCTCAGTGACGACGCCTATGGCTACACCTTC	CSALSDDAYGYTF
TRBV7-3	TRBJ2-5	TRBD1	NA	TGTGCCAGCAGCTTGGGCCGACAGGGGACTCAGGGAGAGACCCAGCACTTC	CASSLGRQGTQGETQHF
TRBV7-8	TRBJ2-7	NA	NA	TGTGCCAGCAGCAACCTCCAAGAAGAGTACTTC	CASSNLQEEYF
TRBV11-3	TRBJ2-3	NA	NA	TGTGCCAGCAGCTCGTCGACCGGGACAAATACGCAGTATTTT	CASSSSTGTNTQYF
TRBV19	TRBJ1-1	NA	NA	TGTGCCAGTATTCGGAATCCGAACACTGAAGCTTTCTTT	CASIRNPNTEAFF